This T cell receptor beta chain was sequenced for a study of shared clonotypes between healthy human individuals. CDR3 size: 13 residues. J gave up 6 bases and V 5 bases, and 4 bases lay outside the gene matches. Germline V CDR1 and CDR2: SGHTA, FQGNSA. Cells designated naive CD8 were CD45RO-negative and were positively selected for CCR7, with terminally differentiated effector memory CD45RA+ cells excluded. Donors were healthy HIV-negative adults without recently reported acute infections or vaccinations. Produced via immunoSEQ multiplex PCR; TCRdb's table is partial and in-frame only. Of around 2,000,000 clones listed, approximately 94% are singletons.

The clonotype comes from a man younger than 35 in good health. Some clones in this sample may be carry-over from other donors' samples. Sequenced sample: naive CD8+ T cells from PBMCs. This chain uses TRBV7-2 with TRBJ2-1; 7 bases agree with TRBD1. The CDR3 DNA sequence: TGTGCCAGCAGCCCGACAGGGAGCAATGAGCAGTTCTTC. This sequence encodes CASSPTGSNEQFF.